These 18 T cell receptor beta chains came from one sample sequenced in a study of metastatic and nonmetastatic thyroid tumors. TCRdb recomputed clones from the PCR reads via MiXCR. The data hold approximately 90,000 clones, with about 13% observed a single time. No patient had received any treatment before thyroid surgery. The specimen sequenced was blood. The receptors derive from a female donor with papillary thyroid cancer or a benign thyroid nodule (not recorded which). Some clones in this sample may be carry-over from other donors' samples.

In its sample, this clone was seen many times. The chain is built from TRBV6-2 or TRBV6-3 and TRBJ1-4; D is undetermined. The CDR3 runs to 14 residues. Germline CDR1 MNHEY, CDR2 SVGEGT. V lost 2 bases to trimming and J lost 8 bases, with 12 bases between them. The CDR3 region has the DNA TGTGCCAGCAGTTACCGGGCCTCCAGGGAAAAACTGTTTTTT. Translated: CASSYRASREKLFF.

This clone was recorded many times. The V and J genes are TRBV3-1 and TRBJ2-7, with D perhaps matching TRBD2 (5 bases). V gave up 1 base and J gave up 0 bases, with 10 bases separating them. The CDR3 has 15 amino acids. CDR1 is LGHDT and CDR2 is YNNKEL in the germline V gene (reference sequence). The CDR3 here is CASSQVNLASYEQYF. Here the CDR3 DNA reads TGTGCCAGCAGCCAAGTAAACCTAGCCTCCTACGAGCAGTACTTC.

The gene calls are TRBV12-3 or TRBV12-4 and TRBJ2-1, with TRBD2 matching 9 bases. The CDR3 contains 15 residues. V lost 7 bases, J lost 9 bases, and 13 bases stayed unmatched. CDR3: CASTNPSGRICEQFF. In nucleotides, the CDR3 is TGTGCCAGCACCAACCCCAGCGGGAGGATTTGTGAGCAGTTCTTC.

This clone was counted at least ten times. The chain couples TRBV7-2 to TRBJ2-5; TRBD2 agrees at 10 bases. The CDR3 is made up of 16 amino acids. V lost 4 bases, J lost 7 bases, and 12 bases stayed unmatched. The germline CDR1 and CDR2 sequences are SGHTA and FQGNSA. CDR3 amino acids: CASSWNRGTSVGTQYF. Here the CDR3 DNA reads TGTGCCAGCAGCTGGAACAGGGGGACTAGCGTGGGGACCCAGTACTTC.

This clone was counted ten times or more. The V and J genes are TRBV12-3 or TRBV12-4 and TRBJ1-3; D is ambiguous. V dropped 3 bases and J dropped 16 bases, with 13 bases sitting between them. The CDR3 runs 11 residues. The CDR3 DNA follows: TGTGCCAGCAGTTTCTCGAGGGAGAGGTATTTT. Translating gives CASSFSRERYF.

Ten or more counts support this clone. This sequence joins TRBV9 and TRBJ1-5; D is unresolved. The CDR3 runs 15 residues. Germline loops: CDR1 SGDLS, CDR2 YYNGEE. Trimming removed 0 bases from V and 3 bases from J, with 10 bases in between. CDR3 in amino acids: CASSVAGGSNQPQHF. DNA for the CDR3: TGTGCCAGCAGCGTAGCAGGTGGGTCCAATCAGCCCCAGCATTTT.

This chain joins TRBV15 and TRBJ2-7; 7 positions match TRBD1. The length of the CDR3 is 15 residues. V lost 1 base and J lost 10; bases outside the gene matches: 13. CDR1 is LNHNV and CDR2 is YYDKDF in the germline V gene (reference sequence). The CDR3: CATSRGGGLKDYQYF. The CDR3 DNA reads TGTGCCACCAGCAGAGGAGGGGGCTTGAAAGACTATCAGTACTTC.

This clone was detected ten times or more. V usage is TRBV19 and J usage is TRBJ1-5; D call uncertain. The CDR3 has 16 amino acids. Trimming shortened V by 5 bases and J by 3 bases, and 17 bases separated the two germline ends. In germline, CDR1 is LNHDA, CDR2 SQIVND (reference sequence). CDR3 sequence: CASSSGNPGTNQPQHF. DNA for the CDR3: TGTGCCAGTAGTTCGGGGAACCCAGGCACCAATCAGCCCCAGCATTTT.

This clone showed up just a few times. CDR3 protein: CATSPQGGYEQYF. The CDR3, as DNA: TGTGCCACCAGCCCCCAGGGGGGATACGAGCAGTACTTC. J is TRBJ2-7 and V is TRBV15; tentatively, D is TRBD1 (7 bases). CDR1 LNHNV and CDR2 YYDKDF come from the germline V gene (reference sequence). V dropped 5 bases and J dropped 4 bases, with 12 bases sitting between them. The CDR3 contains 13 residues.

The sample holds a few counts of this clone. The chain couples TRBV12-3 or TRBV12-4 to TRBJ2-2; D gene uncertain. Trimming took off 6 bases at V and 1 base at J, with 9 bases between the two ends. The CDR3 totals 14 residues. CDR3 in DNA: TGTGCCAGCAGGCCTGACTGGAACACCGGGGAGCTGTTTTTT. Its translation is CASRPDWNTGELFF.

Only a few counts were recorded for this clone. The V call is TRBV28, the J call TRBJ1-6; D perhaps matches TRBD1 (5 bases). Germline lookup yields CDR1 MDHEN and CDR2 SYDVKM. Trimming shortened V by 9 bases and J by 4 bases, and 19 bases separated the two germline ends. There are 16 residues in the CDR3. CDR3: CARSTRGGGYNSPLHF. CDR3 nucleotides: TGTGCCAGGAGTACCCGTGGGGGTGGGTATAATTCACCCCTCCACTTT.

Notes on this clone: Given a much more abundant clone one base away, this may be a read error. The chain joins TRBV7-9 to TRBJ1-2, with D perhaps matching TRBD1 (6 bases). Looked up from germline, CDR1 is SEHNR and CDR2 is FQNEAQ (reference sequence). The CDR3 spans 12 residues. With 5 bases removed from V and 9 bases from J, the gap between germline ends came to 13 bases. The CDR3 DNA reads as TGTGCCAGCAGCGCAAACAGGGTTTGCTACACCTTC. Translation: CASSANRVCYTF.

This clone was counted ten times or more. The CDR3 DNA reads TGTGCCAGCAGTTACGTCCCGCCAACTAATGAAAAACTGTTTTTT. Protein sequence: CASSYVPPTNEKLFF. V usage is TRBV6-5 and J usage is TRBJ1-4, with D unclear. There are 15 residues in the CDR3. V shed 2 bases and J shed 0 bases, with 7 bases lying between them. The V gene's germline CDR1 is MNHEY and CDR2 SVGAGI.

This clone was seen repeatedly, ten times or more. The J gene is TRBJ2-1, the V gene TRBV9; no firm D call. Deletions cut 0 bases from V and 2 bases from J, with 12 bases between. The CDR3 has 16 amino acids. Germline V lookup: CDR1 SGDLS, CDR2 YYNGEE. The CDR3 here is CASSVEPGSPYNEQFF. The CDR3 nucleotides read TGTGCCAGCAGCGTAGAACCCGGCAGTCCCTACAATGAGCAGTTCTTC.

This clone occurred many times. The chain links TRBV7-9 to TRBJ1-1, with 11 nucleotides matching TRBD1. V gave up 8 bases and J gave up 0 bases; unmatched junction bases: 5. This CDR3 comprises 15 residues. CDR1 is SEHNR and CDR2 is FQNEAQ in the germline V gene (reference sequence). The CDR3 here is CASLGDRGMNTEAFF. The CDR3 DNA reads TGTGCCAGCCTGGGGGACAGGGGGATGAACACTGAAGCTTTCTTT.

To note about this clone: The junction departs from germline at one end; a sequencing error may be responsible. This CDR3 is also generated by other DNA sequences in the sample. V gene TRBV18 combines with J gene TRBJ1-1, with TRBD1 identical over 7 bases. The CDR3 is 13 amino acids. Germline CDR1 is KGHSH and CDR2 is LQKENI. The CDR3 coding sequence is TGTGCCAACTCACCTAGGGACAGCACTGAAGCTTTCTTT. Protein: CANSPRDSTEAFF.

The CDR3 region is CASSLTGFLTYEQYF. The CDR3 nucleotides read TGCGCCAGCAGCTTGACAGGGTTCCTCACCTACGAGCAGTACTTC. This rearrangement joins TRBV5-1 to TRBJ2-7; D might be TRBD1 (6 bases). The V gene's germline CDR1 is SGHRS and CDR2 YFSETQ. This CDR3 contains 15 residues. Trimming removed 1 base at V and 2 bases at J, with 13 bases between.

This clone was seen ten or more times. V gene TRBV5-1 combines with J gene TRBJ2-7; 7 nucleotides align to TRBD2. The CDR3 runs 14 residues. J gave up 0 bases and V 2 bases, and 2 bases lay outside the gene matches. Germline V gene data show CDR1 as SGHRS and CDR2 as YFSETQ. This CDR3 is CASSFTGGSYEQYF. CDR3 DNA: TGCGCCAGCAGCTTCACGGGGGGCTCCTACGAGCAGTACTTC.